This TCR beta chain was captured by sequencing in a study of T-cell memory formation after mild COVID-19. Study overall: The study found TCR clusters largely donor specific.

With regard to this clonotype: Its specificity is unknown.

TCR alpha and TCR beta cDNA libraries with sample barcodes and UMIs came from 5'RACE using constant-segment primers. TCRdb redid the calling of the 5' RACE reads with MiXCR, one entry per CDR3 protein. The sample has around 180,000 distinct CDR3 sequences, roughly 18% seen once. Study outcomes and limitations: Contracting clones localized mainly to CM and EM when CD4+ and mainly to EMRA when CD8+. Later expanders leaned CD4+, whereas day 15 to 85 contracting clones were balanced CD4/CD8.

Material for sequencing was PBMCs or a T cell subset sorted from them (not recorded which). This receptor was identified in a man in his late teens or twenties who had mild COVID-19 (a few samples of this study predate the infection). Cell type and time point are not known.

CDR3 in amino acids: CASSVEQGRYGYTF. The CDR3 nucleotides are TGTGCCAGCAGCGTCGAACAGGGAAGGTATGGCTACACCTTC. The rearrangement uses TRBV7-9 and TRBJ1-2, with a tentative D call TRBD1 (6 bases). Germline V CDR1 and CDR2: SEHNR, FQNEAQ (reference sequence). The CDR3 is 14 residues long. The V and J ends lost 5 bases and 5 bases respectively, with 15 bases between them.